This T cell receptor (beta chain) appears in the sequencing data of a study of OX40 agonist ivuxolimab in advanced cancers. Across the whole study: Participants could have had prior anti-PD-1, anti-PD-L1 or anti-CTLA-4 therapy, and approximately 40% had some.

About this clone: Its antigen is unidentified.

Blood sampling was done at baseline, cycle 4 day 1, and cycle 7 day 1. Assay: immunoSEQ multiplex PCR; the TCRdb copy retains only in-frame clones and omits some. The sample contains about 62,000 clones, 80% to 95% of which appear only once. General observations from the study: Normalized T-cell clonal expansion was also low in a subset of nonresponders.

This CDR3 spans 19 amino acids. In germline, CDR1 is LNHNV, CDR2 YYDKDF (reference sequence). The V segment lost 1 base and the J segment 8 bases; nucleotides outside the gene matches: 14. This sample comprised CD4+ or CD8+ T cells sorted from blood, obtained in a trial of the OX40 agonist ivuxolimab. The TCR originated in an adult with an advanced solid tumor such as melanoma, head and neck, liver or kidney cancer. The gene calls are TRBV15 and TRBJ2-1, with 13 positions matching TRBD2. Here the CDR3 DNA reads TGTGCCACCAGCAGAGGCGCTGGACTAGCGGGAGAAGGTCGCGATGAGCAGTTCTTC. It is translated as CATSRGAGLAGEGRDEQFF.